Presented here are 21 T cell receptor beta chains from one specimen sequenced in a study of CD8+ T cells in alopecia areata. cDNA serving as the sequencing template came from extracted, reverse transcribed RNA. Data came from immunoSEQ multiplex PCR; TCRdb stores just in-frame clones and leaves some out. The top ten clones hold around 1.2% of a sample with roughly 250,000 clones, around 67% of them seen once. The material sequenced was CD4+ T cells sorted from blood, taken at week 0. The receptor set was obtained from a human donor with alopecia areata.

The chain uses TRBV2 and TRBJ2-7, with 14 nucleotides matching TRBD2. CDR3 length equals 15 residues. Germline V gene lookup returns CDR1 SNHLY and CDR2 FYNNEI. The V gene end was trimmed by 4 bases and the J gene end by 2 bases; junction bases not matched to a gene: 1. The CDR3 DNA sequence: TGTGCCAGCAGTGTGACTAGCGGGGGGGCCTACGAGCAGTACTTC. This codes for CASSVTSGGAYEQYF.

The chain carries TRBV29-1 and TRBJ2-4, with 7 positions matching TRBD1. V shed 4 bases, J shed 2 bases, and the junction held 8 bases outside the gene matches. This CDR3 has 15 residues. Germline V gives CDR1 SQVTM, CDR2 ANQGSEA. In nucleotides, the CDR3 is TGCAGCGTTGGGGCCAGGGGGTTAACCAAAAACATTCAGTACTTC. It specifies CSVGARGLTKNIQYF.

V and J are TRBV29-1 and TRBJ1-2; D is undetermined. Germline values: CDR1 SQVTM, CDR2 ANQGSEA. The V and J ends lost 5 bases and 8 bases respectively, with 12 bases between them. This CDR3 spans 11 amino acids. For the CDR3, the DNA is TGCAGCGTTCACACTACACAGGGCTACACCTTC. Translation: CSVHTTQGYTF.

J is TRBJ2-5 and V is TRBV7-2; unclear D gene. The germline V gene has CDR1 SGHTA and CDR2 FQGNSA. The CDR3 extends over 12 amino acids. Trimming cost V 1 base and J 6 bases, with 6 bases left between them. The CDR3 region has the DNA TGTGCCAGCAGCTTAGGGATCCAGACCCAGTACTTC. Translated: CASSLGIQTQYF.

The V and J genes are TRBV20-1 and TRBJ1-2; no definite D call. V was pared by 5 bases and J by 5 bases, with 9 bases between. The CDR3 is 11 amino acids. Germline CDR1 is DFQATT and CDR2 is SNEGSKA (reference sequence). The DNA of the CDR3 is TGCAGTGCTGCCACATTATATGGCTACACCTTC. Its translation is CSAATLYGYTF.

The genes are TRBV9 and TRBJ2-5; a possible D gene is TRBD1 (6 bases). This CDR3 is 15 amino acids long. The germline V and J ends were trimmed by 3 bases and 4 bases, with 16 bases remaining between them. In germline, CDR1 is SGDLS, CDR2 YYNGEE. The CDR3 loop is CASSATGGRVETQYF. DNA for the CDR3: TGTGCCAGCAGCGCGACAGGCGGGCGCGTAGAGACCCAGTACTTC.

This rearrangement joins TRBV29-1 to TRBJ2-2, with TRBD1 identical over 9 bases. The CDR3 consists of 17 residues. Unmatched junction bases numbered 9, after V lost 4 bases and J lost 0 bases. The germline V gene encodes CDR1 SQVTM and CDR2 ANQGSEA. The CDR3 sequence is CSVGGEGQGSNTGELFF. In DNA, the CDR3 is TGCAGCGTTGGGGGAGAGGGACAGGGTTCGAACACCGGGGAGCTGTTTTTT.

This chain joins TRBV29-1 and TRBJ2-1; D may be TRBD2 (6 bases). V gave up 6 bases and J gave up 9 bases, with 21 bases separating them. CDR3 length: 14 residues. The germline CDR1 and CDR2 sequences are SQVTM and ANQGSEA. The CDR3 DNA sequence: TGCAGCGTGCACCCCCTGGCCGGAGGGGCTGAGCAGTTCTTC. It specifies CSVHPLAGGAEQFF.

J is TRBJ1-2 and V is TRBV19; D unresolved. CDR1 and CDR2 from the germline V gene are LNHDA and SQIVND (reference sequence). V lost 7 bases and J 5 bases, leaving 8 bases between the germline ends. The CDR3 contains 11 residues. The CDR3 DNA sequence: TGTGCCAGTACCTCACTTTATGGCTACACCTTC. Amino acids: CASTSLYGYTF.

The V call is TRBV30, the J call TRBJ2-5; D ambiguous. The CDR3 runs to 11 residues. Trimming took 2 bases from V and 9 from J, leaving 10 bases between them. The germline gives CDR1 GTSNPN, CDR2 SVGIG (reference sequence). CDR3 loop: CAWSPGPAQYF. In DNA, the CDR3 is TGTGCCTGGAGTCCGGGTCCGGCCCAGTACTTC.

The genes are TRBV29-1 and TRBJ2-5; a weak D match, TRBD2 (5 bases). The CDR3 loop spans 14 amino acids. CDR1 is SQVTM, CDR2 ANQGSEA, per germline. Trimming took off 1 base at V and 5 bases at J, with 14 bases between the two ends. CDR3 protein: CSVEGRRARETQYF. The CDR3 nucleotides read TGCAGCGTTGAAGGTCGGCGGGCGCGGGAGACCCAGTACTTC.

This chain connects TRBV5-1 to TRBJ2-6; D may correspond to TRBD1 or TRBD2 (5 bases each). V lost 6 bases and J lost 1, with 11 bases in between. In germline, CDR1 is SGHRS, CDR2 YFSETQ. This CDR3 has 15 amino acids. The CDR3 is CASNDGGSGANVLTF. In DNA form, the CDR3 reads TGCGCCAGCAACGATGGGGGATCTGGGGCCAACGTCCTGACTTTC.

The rearrangement links TRBV27 to TRBJ2-3; no clear D gene. Germline V gene lookup returns CDR1 MNHEY and CDR2 SMNVEV (reference sequence). Between the trimmed V and J ends, which lost 5 bases and 4 bases, there was a span of 7 bases. This CDR3 has 12 amino acids. The chain's CDR3 is CASSPRADTQYF. The CDR3 DNA follows: TGTGCCAGCAGTCCCAGAGCAGATACGCAGTATTTT.

The rearrangement joins TRBV30 to TRBJ2-5; D gene uncertain. CDR3 length equals 12 residues. From germline, CDR1 is GTSNPN and CDR2 SVGIG (reference sequence). The CDR3 here is CAASSAWETQYF. CDR3 DNA: TGTGCTGCATCCTCCGCTTGGGAGACCCAGTACTTC.

The chain is built from TRBV6-5 and TRBJ2-3; D is perhaps TRBD1 or TRBD2 (5 bases each). This CDR3 region has 14 residues. Trimming cost V 2 bases and J 8 bases, with 14 bases left between them. Looked up from germline, CDR1 is MNHEY and CDR2 is SVGAGI. The CDR3 spells CASSYIATGGTQYF. The CDR3 nucleotides read TGTGCCAGCAGTTACATTGCCACTGGGGGTACGCAGTATTTT.

The chain links TRBV27 to TRBJ1-2, with TRBD1 as a possible D gene (5 bases). With 8 bases removed from V and 0 bases from J, the gap between germline ends came to 16 bases. The germline V gene has CDR1 MNHEY and CDR2 SMNVEV (reference sequence). The CDR3 covers 15 residues. CDR3 DNA sequence: TGTGCCAGCGGGTTGGGGGTCGGAACTAACTATGGCTACACCTTC. This codes for CASGLGVGTNYGYTF.

The chain is built from TRBV29-1 and TRBJ2-3; D gene uncertain. V shed 7 bases and J shed 0 bases, with 11 bases lying between them. This CDR3 region has 13 residues. Germline CDR1 SQVTM, CDR2 ANQGSEA. CDR3 sequence: CSAEQHSTDTQYF. The DNA for the CDR3 is TGCAGCGCCGAACAGCATAGCACAGATACGCAGTATTTT.

V is TRBV4-2 and J is TRBJ2-5; D call uncertain. Germline V gene lookup returns CDR1 LGHNA and CDR2 YNFKEQ. CDR3 size: 13 residues. The V gene lost 1 base and the J gene lost 4 bases, with 7 bases spanning the gap. The CDR3 coding sequence is TGTGCCAGCAGCCAAGCCCTCGCAGAGACCCAGTACTTC. As protein: CASSQALAETQYF.

The V call is TRBV5-6, the J call TRBJ2-3; tentatively, D is TRBD1 (8 bases). The CDR3 is 16 residues long. The germline V gene encodes CDR1 SGHDT and CDR2 YYEEEE. Trimming cost V 4 bases and J 8 bases, with 23 bases left between them. CDR3 bases: TGTGCCAGCAGCCCGGCAGGGGGCGGGGGTAGAGGTACGCAGTATTTT. Its translation: CASSPAGGGGRGTQYF.

The chain has TRBV30 and TRBJ2-2, with D unclear. The germline V gene has CDR1 GTSNPN and CDR2 SVGIG (reference sequence). V lost 5 bases to trimming and J lost 6 bases, with 10 bases between them. CDR3 length: 12 residues. As DNA, the CDR3 is TGTGCCTGGTCACTCCGGCCCGGGGAGCTGTTTTTT. This sequence encodes CAWSLRPGELFF.

The rearrangement joins TRBV25-1 to TRBJ2-7; D not certain. The CDR3 runs 11 residues. CDR1 and CDR2 from the germline V gene are MGHDK and SYGVNS. V lost 6 bases to trimming and J lost 6 bases, with 9 bases between them. CDR3 DNA sequence: TGTGCCAGCAGCTCAGGTTTCGAGCAGTACTTC. It codes for CASSSGFEQYF.